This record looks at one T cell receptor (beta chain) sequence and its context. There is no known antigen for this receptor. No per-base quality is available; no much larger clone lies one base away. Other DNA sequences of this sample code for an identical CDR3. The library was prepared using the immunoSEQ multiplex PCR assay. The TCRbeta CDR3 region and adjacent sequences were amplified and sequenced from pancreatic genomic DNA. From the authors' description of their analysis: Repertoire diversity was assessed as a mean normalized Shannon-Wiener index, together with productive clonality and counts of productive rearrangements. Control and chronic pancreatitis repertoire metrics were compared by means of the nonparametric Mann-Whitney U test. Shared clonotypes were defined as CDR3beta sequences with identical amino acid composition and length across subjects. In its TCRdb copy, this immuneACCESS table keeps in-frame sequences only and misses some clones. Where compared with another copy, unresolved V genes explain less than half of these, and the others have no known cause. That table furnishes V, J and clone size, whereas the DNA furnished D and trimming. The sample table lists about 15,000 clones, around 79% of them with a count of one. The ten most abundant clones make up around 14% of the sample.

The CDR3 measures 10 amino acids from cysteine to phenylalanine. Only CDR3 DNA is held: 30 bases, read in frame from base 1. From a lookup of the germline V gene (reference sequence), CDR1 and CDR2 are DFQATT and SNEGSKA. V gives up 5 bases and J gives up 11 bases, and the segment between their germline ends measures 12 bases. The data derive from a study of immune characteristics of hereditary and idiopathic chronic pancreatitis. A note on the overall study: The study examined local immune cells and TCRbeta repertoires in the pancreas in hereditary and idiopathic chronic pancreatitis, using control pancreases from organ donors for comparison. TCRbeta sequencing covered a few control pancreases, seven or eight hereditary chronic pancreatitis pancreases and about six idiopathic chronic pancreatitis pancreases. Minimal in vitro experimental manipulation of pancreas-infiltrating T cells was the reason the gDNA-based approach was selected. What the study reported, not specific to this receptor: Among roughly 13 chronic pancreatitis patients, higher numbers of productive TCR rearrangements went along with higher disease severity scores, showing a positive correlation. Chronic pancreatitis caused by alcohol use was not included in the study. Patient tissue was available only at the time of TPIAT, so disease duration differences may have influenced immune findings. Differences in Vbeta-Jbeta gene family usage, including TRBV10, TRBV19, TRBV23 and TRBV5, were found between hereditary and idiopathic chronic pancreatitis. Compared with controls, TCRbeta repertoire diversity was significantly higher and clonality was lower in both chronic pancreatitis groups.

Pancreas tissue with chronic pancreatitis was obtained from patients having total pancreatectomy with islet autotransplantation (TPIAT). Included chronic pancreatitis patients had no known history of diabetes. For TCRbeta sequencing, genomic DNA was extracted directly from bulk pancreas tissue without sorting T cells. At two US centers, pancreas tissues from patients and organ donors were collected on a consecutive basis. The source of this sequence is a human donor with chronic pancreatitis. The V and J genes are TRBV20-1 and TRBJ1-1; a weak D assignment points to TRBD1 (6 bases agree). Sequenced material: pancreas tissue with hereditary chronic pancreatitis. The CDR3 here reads CSAVSRGAFF. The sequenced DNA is TGCAGTGCTGTTTCGAGGGGGGCTTTCTTT.